The sequence of this T cell receptor beta chain was determined in a study of T cell responses to AZD1222 COVID-19 vaccine. V was pared by 5 bases and J by 2 bases, with 5 bases between. The V gene's germline CDR1 is KGHSH and CDR2 LQKENI. CDR3 length: 12 amino acids. Data came from immunoSEQ multiplex PCR; TCRdb stores just in-frame clones and leaves some out. The table shows more than 120,000 clones, with about 90% occurring only once. Source: peripheral blood, taken 28 days after the second AZD1222 dose. The chain employs TRBV18 and TRBJ2-3; D not certain. The clonotype comes from an adult who received the AZD1222 COVID-19 vaccine. The CDR3 region has the DNA TGTGCCAGCTCAACGTCCACAGATACGCAGTATTTT. It specifies CASSTSTDTQYF.